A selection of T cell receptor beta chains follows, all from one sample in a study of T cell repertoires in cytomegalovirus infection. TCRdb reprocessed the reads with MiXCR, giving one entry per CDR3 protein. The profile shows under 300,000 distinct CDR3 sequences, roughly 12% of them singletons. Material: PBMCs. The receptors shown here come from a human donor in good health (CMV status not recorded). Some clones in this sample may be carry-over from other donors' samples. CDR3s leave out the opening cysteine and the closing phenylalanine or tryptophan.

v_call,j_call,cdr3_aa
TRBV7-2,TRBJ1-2,ASSSRQGSYGYT
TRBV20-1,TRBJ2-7,SVSASGSHEQY
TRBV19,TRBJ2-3,ASSPPGGAGGVGTQY
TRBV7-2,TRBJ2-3,ASSREGAADTQY
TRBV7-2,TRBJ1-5,ASSSQTDSNQPQH
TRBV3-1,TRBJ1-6,ASSLGQEDSPLH
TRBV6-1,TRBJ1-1,ASSPAGTVKGTEAF
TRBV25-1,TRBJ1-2,ASSVGHTYGYT
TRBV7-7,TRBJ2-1,ASSRGGRNNEQF
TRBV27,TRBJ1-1,ASSAKSIMNTEAF
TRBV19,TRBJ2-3,ASSPPNTDTQY
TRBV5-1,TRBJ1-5,ASSLGSVGTGDDQPQH
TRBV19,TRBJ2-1,ASSPSAGGNEQF
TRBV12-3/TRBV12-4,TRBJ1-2,ASYEGRGPNYGYT
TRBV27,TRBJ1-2,ATFGTGGKEYYGYT
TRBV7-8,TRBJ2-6,ASSTGTAGANVLT
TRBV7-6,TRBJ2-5,ASSSPGLQETQY
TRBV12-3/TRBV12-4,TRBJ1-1,ATSPPVVAEAF
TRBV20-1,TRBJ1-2,SARDWKDNYGYT
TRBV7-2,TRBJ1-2,ASSLLGGRYGYT
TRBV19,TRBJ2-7,ASTPGPGQTSYEQY
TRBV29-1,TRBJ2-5,SASTGAALKTQY
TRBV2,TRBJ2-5,ASSGSGTGVGETQY
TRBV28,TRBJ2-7,ASAGQGTREQY
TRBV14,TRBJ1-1,ASSQRTGRRTEAF
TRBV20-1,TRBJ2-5,SALQRGKETQY
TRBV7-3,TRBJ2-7,ASSMDSREGEQY
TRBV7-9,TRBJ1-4,ASSTKTGNNEKLF
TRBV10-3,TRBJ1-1,AISAGANTEAF
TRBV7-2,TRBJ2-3,ASSRDRGWTDTQY
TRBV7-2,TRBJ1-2,ASSTTGPGYT
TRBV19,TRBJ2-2,ASKWGTGTDGELF
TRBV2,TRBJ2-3,ASSWDSPTDTQY
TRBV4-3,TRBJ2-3,ASSQTGEEADTQY
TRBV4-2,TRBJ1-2,ASSPQGGLDYGYT
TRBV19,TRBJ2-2,ASSIHSGELF
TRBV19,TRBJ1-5,ASSAHRPPQH
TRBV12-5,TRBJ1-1,ASALVGGGVGNPEAF
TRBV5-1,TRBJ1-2,ASSFDSYGYT
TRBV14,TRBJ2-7,ASSPSGTAYEQY
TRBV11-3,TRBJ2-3,ASSLGRGPGTDTQY
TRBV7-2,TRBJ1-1,ASSVTDRGGRAF
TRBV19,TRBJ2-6,ASSKYGTDSGANVLT
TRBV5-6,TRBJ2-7,ASSLEDGGTYEQY
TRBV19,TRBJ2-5,ASSTAWAVQETQY
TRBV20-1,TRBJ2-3,SAGPEPDTQY